This T cell receptor (beta chain) is from a study of T cell changes during pregnancy in multiple sclerosis. CDR3 length: 14 amino acids. Trimming cost V 0 bases and J 2 bases, with 8 bases left between them. Germline CDR1 SGHKS, CDR2 YYEKEE (reference sequence). The method was immunoSEQ multiplex PCR; TCRdb's version includes in-frame clones alone and lacks a portion of them. Of 90,000 or so clones detected, 91% appear once; the ten largest clones hold roughly 4%. This sample comprised PBMCs, obtained in the first trimester of pregnancy. The clonotype comes from a female donor in good health, serving as a control in a pregnancy study. Some clones in this sample may be carry-over from other donors' samples. The chain is built from TRBV5-5 and TRBJ1-1, with D perhaps TRBD1 (6 bases). CDR3 nucleotide sequence: TGTGCCAGCAGCTTGGAACAGGGTAACACTGAAGCTTTCTTT. It yields the protein CASSLEQGNTEAFF.